The 2 T cell receptor beta chains below all came from one sample that was sequenced in a study of blood T cell repertoires in COVID-19. Here immunoSEQ multiplex PCR was the method, and the copy in TCRdb shows in-frame clones only, minus some. The profile shows 250,000 to 300,000 clones, approximately 81% of them singletons. What was sequenced was peripheral blood. These receptors all come from a woman aged 60-75 years with active or convalescent COVID-19.

The chain recombines TRBV11-2 with TRBJ1-4; 8 bases map to TRBD1. Germline V lookup: CDR1 SGHAT, CDR2 FQNNGV. V shed 0 bases and J 4 bases; nucleotides not matched to a gene: 1. The length of the CDR3 is 15 residues. CDR3: CASSLEDRVNEKLFF. The CDR3 coding sequence is TGTGCCAGCAGCTTAGAGGACAGGGTTAATGAAAAACTGTTTTTT.

The CDR3 sequence is CASSSGQQGANTEAFF. In DNA, the CDR3 is TGTGCCAGCAGCTCTGGACAGCAGGGGGCGAACACTGAAGCTTTCTTT. This chain uses TRBV7-3 with TRBJ1-1, with TRBD1 matching 8 bases. From germline, CDR1 is SGHTA and CDR2 FQGTGA. With 4 bases clipped from V and 1 base from J, the junction kept 8 bases outside the gene matches. The CDR3 covers 16 residues. The full variable domain, with the rest looked up from reference TRBV7-3 and TRBJ1-1, is GAGVSQTPSNKVTEKGKYVELRCDPISGHTALYWYRQSLGQGPEFLIYFQGTGAADDSGLPNDRFFAVRPEGSVSTLKIQRTERGDSAVYLCASSSGQQGANTEAFFGQGTRLTVV.